These T cell receptor beta chains were read from a single sample in a study of T cell responses to AZD1222 COVID-19 vaccine. Profiled with immunoSEQ multiplex PCR; TCRdb holds only in-frame clones, not every one. Found here are tens of thousands of clones, 87% of them singletons; the top ten hold about 3.9%. This specimen was peripheral blood, taken on day 0 of AZD1222 vaccination. The source is an adult in good health. CDR3s include the opening cysteine and the closing phenylalanine or tryptophan. The D gene is left open where the match is weak. A clone size is listed for some rows: how often the clone was seen (once, few, many), or a class if it is expanded.

clone_size: NA
j_call: TRBJ2-3
v_call: TRBV19
d_call: TRBD2
cdr3_nt: TGTGCCAGTAGTAGGACTAGCGGGGCAGCAGATACGCAGTATTTT
cdr3_aa: CASSRTSGAADTQYF

clone_size: NA
j_call: TRBJ2-5
v_call: TRBV19
d_call: TRBD2
cdr3_nt: TGTGCCAGTAGTGCAAGCGGGGGGGCTGGAGAGACCCAGTACTTC
cdr3_aa: CASSASGGAGETQYF

clone_size: NA
j_call: TRBJ1-2
v_call: TRBV4-1
d_call: NA
cdr3_nt: TGCGCCAGCAGCCAGGTGTTCGTTGCGGGGACACCGGGCGGCTACACCTTC
cdr3_aa: CASSQVFVAGTPGGYTF

clone_size: once
j_call: TRBJ2-3
v_call: TRBV5-4
d_call: NA
cdr3_nt: TGTGCCAGCAGCTTGGATAGCGCCCCCACGCAGTATTTT
cdr3_aa: CASSLDSAPTQYF

clone_size: NA
j_call: TRBJ2-5
v_call: TRBV5-8
d_call: TRBD1
cdr3_nt: TGTGCCAGCAGCTTGGGACAGGGGTCGCGGGAGACCCAGTACTTC
cdr3_aa: CASSLGQGSRETQYF

clone_size: NA
j_call: TRBJ1-1
v_call: TRBV12-2
d_call: NA
cdr3_nt: TGTGCAAGTCGCTTAGGCACTGAAGCTTTCTTT
cdr3_aa: CASRLGTEAFF

clone_size: NA
j_call: TRBJ2-7
v_call: TRBV6-1
d_call: NA
cdr3_nt: TGTGCCAGCAGTGAAGAGTTTACAGCCTACGAGCAGTACTTC
cdr3_aa: CASSEEFTAYEQYF

clone_size: NA
j_call: TRBJ1-3
v_call: TRBV18
d_call: TRBD1
cdr3_nt: TGTGCCAGCTCGCACGGACAGGGCCCTGGAAACACCATATATTTT
cdr3_aa: CASSHGQGPGNTIYF

clone_size: once
j_call: TRBJ2-1
v_call: TRBV11-2
d_call: NA
cdr3_nt: TGTGCCAGCAGCCACGGTGTTCATGAGCAGTTCTTC
cdr3_aa: CASSHGVHEQFF

clone_size: NA
j_call: TRBJ1-1
v_call: TRBV6-2/TRBV6-3
d_call: TRBD1
cdr3_nt: TGTGCCAGCAGTACGGACAGGGGCCGAATCATGAACACTGAAGCTTTCTTT
cdr3_aa: CASSTDRGRIMNTEAFF

clone_size: NA
j_call: TRBJ1-3
v_call: TRBV7-2
d_call: NA
cdr3_nt: TGTGCCAGCAGCTTATTTGAGGCAGGGTTTATCTCTGGAAACACCATATATTTT
cdr3_aa: CASSLFEAGFISGNTIYF

clone_size: NA
j_call: TRBJ2-7
v_call: TRBV7-8
d_call: NA
cdr3_nt: TGTGCCAGCAGCTTAGCGCTCCCGGGGGCGTCCTACGAGCAGTACTTC
cdr3_aa: CASSLALPGASYEQYF

clone_size: NA
j_call: TRBJ1-1
v_call: TRBV28
d_call: NA
cdr3_nt: TGTGCCAGCAGTCGAGGAGGAACTGAAGCTTTCTTT
cdr3_aa: CASSRGGTEAFF

clone_size: NA
j_call: TRBJ1-6
v_call: TRBV15
d_call: NA
cdr3_nt: TGTGCCACCAGCAGAGCCAGGAATAATTCACCCCTCCACTTT
cdr3_aa: CATSRARNNSPLHF

clone_size: NA
j_call: TRBJ2-1
v_call: TRBV6-5
d_call: TRBD1
cdr3_nt: TGTGCCAGCAGGGGACAGGGGAGTATAGATGAGCAGTTCTTC
cdr3_aa: CASRGQGSIDEQFF

clone_size: once
j_call: TRBJ1-5
v_call: TRBV21-1
d_call: NA
cdr3_nt: TGTGCCAGCAGCCAACCCCCGGGACAGGGGGCTCACGGCAATCAGCCCCAGCATTTT
cdr3_aa: CASSQPPGQGAHGNQPQHF

clone_size: NA
j_call: TRBJ2-2
v_call: TRBV7-3
d_call: TRBD1
cdr3_nt: TGTGCCAGCAGCTCGCATCCGGGACAGCGCACCGGGGAGCTGTTTTTT
cdr3_aa: CASSSHPGQRTGELFF

clone_size: NA
j_call: TRBJ1-5
v_call: TRBV6-1
d_call: TRBD1
cdr3_nt: TGTGCCAGCAGTGAAGGCCAGGGGGCGATGGCCCAGCATTTT
cdr3_aa: CASSEGQGAMAQHF

clone_size: NA
j_call: TRBJ2-1
v_call: TRBV6-1
d_call: NA
cdr3_nt: TGTGCCAGCAGTGACGTTGGCGGGTCGAAGCAGTTCTTC
cdr3_aa: CASSDVGGSKQFF

clone_size: NA
j_call: TRBJ2-7
v_call: TRBV3-1/TRBV3-2
d_call: TRBD1
cdr3_nt: TGTGCCAGCAGCCCCGGGACAGGTGGTTCCTACGAGCAGTACTTC
cdr3_aa: CASSPGTGGSYEQYF